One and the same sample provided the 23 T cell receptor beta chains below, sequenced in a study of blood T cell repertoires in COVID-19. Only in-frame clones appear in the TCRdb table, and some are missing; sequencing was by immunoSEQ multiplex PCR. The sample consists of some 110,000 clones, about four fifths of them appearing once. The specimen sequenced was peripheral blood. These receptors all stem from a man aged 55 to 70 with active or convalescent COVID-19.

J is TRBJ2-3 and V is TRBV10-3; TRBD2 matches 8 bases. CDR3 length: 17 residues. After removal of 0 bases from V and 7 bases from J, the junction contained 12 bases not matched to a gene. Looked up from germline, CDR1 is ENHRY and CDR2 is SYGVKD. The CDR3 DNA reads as TGTGCCATCAGTGAGTCTGGAGCGGGAGCCCCGGGATATACGCAGTATTTT. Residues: CAISESGAGAPGYTQYF.

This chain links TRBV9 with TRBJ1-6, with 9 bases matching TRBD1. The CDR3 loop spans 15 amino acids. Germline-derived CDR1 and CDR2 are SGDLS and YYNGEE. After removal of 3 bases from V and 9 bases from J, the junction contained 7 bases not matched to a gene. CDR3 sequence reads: CASSAVTGGSSPLHF. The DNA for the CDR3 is TGTGCCAGCAGCGCCGTGACAGGGGGTAGTTCACCCCTCCACTTT.

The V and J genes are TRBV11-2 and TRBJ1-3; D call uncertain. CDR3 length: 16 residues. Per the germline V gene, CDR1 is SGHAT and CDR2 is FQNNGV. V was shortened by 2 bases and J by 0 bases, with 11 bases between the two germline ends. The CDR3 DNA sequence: TGTGCCAGCAGCTTACTAACGGAGATCTCTGGAAACACCATATATTTT. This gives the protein CASSLLTEISGNTIYF.

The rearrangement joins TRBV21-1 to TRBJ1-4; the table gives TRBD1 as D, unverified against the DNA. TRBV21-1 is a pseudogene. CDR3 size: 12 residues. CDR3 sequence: CASSKASEKLFF. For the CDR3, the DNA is TGTGCCAGCAGCAAAGCCAGTGAAAAACTGTTTTTT.

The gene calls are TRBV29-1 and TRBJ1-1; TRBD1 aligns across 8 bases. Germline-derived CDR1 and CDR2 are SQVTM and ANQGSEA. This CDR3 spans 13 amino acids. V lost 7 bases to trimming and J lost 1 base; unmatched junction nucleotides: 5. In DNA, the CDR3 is TGCAGCGGTTGGACAGGGCCGAACACTGAAGCTTTCTTT. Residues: CSGWTGPNTEAFF.

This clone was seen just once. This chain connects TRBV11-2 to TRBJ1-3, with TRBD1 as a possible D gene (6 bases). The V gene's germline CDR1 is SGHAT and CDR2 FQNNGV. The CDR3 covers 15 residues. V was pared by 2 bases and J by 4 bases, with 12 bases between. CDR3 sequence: CASSLTGYSGNTIYF. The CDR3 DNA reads TGTGCCAGCAGCTTAACAGGGTACTCAGGAAACACCATATATTTT.

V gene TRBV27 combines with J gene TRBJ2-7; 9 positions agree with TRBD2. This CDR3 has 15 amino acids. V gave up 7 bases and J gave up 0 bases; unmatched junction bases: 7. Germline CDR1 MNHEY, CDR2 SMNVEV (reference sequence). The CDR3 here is CASKRLAASSYEQYF. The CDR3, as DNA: TGTGCCAGCAAGAGACTAGCGGCCAGCTCCTACGAGCAGTACTTC.

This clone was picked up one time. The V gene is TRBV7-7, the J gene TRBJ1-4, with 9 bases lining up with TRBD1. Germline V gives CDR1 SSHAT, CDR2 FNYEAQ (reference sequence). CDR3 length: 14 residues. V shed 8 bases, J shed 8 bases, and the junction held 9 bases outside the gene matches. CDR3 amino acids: CASSPGQGYEKLFF. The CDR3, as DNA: TGTGCCAGCTCACCGGGACAGGGATACGAAAAACTGTTTTTT.

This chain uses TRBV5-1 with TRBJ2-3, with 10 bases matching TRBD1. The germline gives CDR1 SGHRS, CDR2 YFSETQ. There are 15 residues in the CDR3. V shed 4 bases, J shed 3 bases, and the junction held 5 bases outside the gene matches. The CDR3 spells CASSLDRGLTDTQYF. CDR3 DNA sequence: TGCGCCAGCAGCCTCGACAGGGGGCTGACAGATACGCAGTATTTT.

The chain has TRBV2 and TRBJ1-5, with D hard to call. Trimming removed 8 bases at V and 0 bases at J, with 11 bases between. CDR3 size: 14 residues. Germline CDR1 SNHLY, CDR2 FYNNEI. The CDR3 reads CASSGSSSNQPQHF. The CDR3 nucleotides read TGTGCCAGCTCCGGGTCCTCTAGCAATCAGCCCCAGCATTTT. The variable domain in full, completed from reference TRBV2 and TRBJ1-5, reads EPEVTQTPSHQVTQMGQEVILRCVPISNHLYFYWYRQILGQKVEFLVSFYNNEISEKSEIFDDQFSVERPDGSNFTLKIRSTKLEDSAMYFCASSGSSSNQPQHFGDGTRLSIL.

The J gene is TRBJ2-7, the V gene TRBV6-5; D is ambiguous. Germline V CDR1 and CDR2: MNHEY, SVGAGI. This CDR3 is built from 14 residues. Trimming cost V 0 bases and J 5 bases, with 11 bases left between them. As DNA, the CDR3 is TGTGCCAGCAGTTACTCGACCGTAAGCGACGAGCAGTACTTC. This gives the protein CASSYSTVSDEQYF.

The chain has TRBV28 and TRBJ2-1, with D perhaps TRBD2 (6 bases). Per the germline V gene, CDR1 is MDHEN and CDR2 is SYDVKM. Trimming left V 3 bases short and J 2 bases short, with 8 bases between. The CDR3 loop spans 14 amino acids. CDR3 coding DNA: TGTGCCAGCAGTTTGCTAGCGACCTACAATGAGCAGTTCTTC. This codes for CASSLLATYNEQFF.

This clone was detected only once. CDR3 coding DNA: TGTGCCAGTCTTAAAGTGGGTATCGTGCGGGAGGGCGAAGAGACCCAGTACTTC. Its protein product is CASLKVGIVREGEETQYF. The chain recombines TRBV13 with TRBJ2-5, with 9 bases matching TRBD2. The CDR3 has 18 amino acids. With 9 bases clipped from V and 3 bases from J, the junction kept 20 bases outside the gene matches. The germline CDR1 and CDR2 sequences are PRHDT and FYEKMQ (reference sequence).

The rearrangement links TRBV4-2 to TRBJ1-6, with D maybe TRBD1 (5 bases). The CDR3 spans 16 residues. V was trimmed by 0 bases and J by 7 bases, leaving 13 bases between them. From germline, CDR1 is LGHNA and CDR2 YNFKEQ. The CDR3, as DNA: TGTGCCAGCAGCCAAGATCTAACGGGGGTCAATTCACCCCTCCACTTT. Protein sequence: CASSQDLTGVNSPLHF.

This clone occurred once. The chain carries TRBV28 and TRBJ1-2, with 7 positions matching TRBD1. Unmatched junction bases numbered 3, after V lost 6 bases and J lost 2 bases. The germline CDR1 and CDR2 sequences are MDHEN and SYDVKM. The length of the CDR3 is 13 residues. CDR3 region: CASSQGGNYGYTF. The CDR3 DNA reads TGTGCCAGCAGCCAAGGGGGCAACTATGGCTACACCTTC.

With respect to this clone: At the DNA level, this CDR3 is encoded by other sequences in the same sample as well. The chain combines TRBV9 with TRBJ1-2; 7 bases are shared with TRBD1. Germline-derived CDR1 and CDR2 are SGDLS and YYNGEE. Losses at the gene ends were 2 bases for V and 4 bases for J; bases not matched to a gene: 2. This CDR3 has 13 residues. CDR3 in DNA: TGTGCCAGCAGCGTTCGACAGGGCTATGGCTACACCTTC. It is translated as CASSVRQGYGYTF.

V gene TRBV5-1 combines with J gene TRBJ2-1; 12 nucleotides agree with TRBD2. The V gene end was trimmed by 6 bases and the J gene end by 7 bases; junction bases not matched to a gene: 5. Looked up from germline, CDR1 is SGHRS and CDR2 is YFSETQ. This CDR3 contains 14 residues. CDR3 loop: CASNPSGRGNEQFF. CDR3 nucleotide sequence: TGCGCCAGCAATCCTAGCGGGAGGGGAAATGAGCAGTTCTTC.

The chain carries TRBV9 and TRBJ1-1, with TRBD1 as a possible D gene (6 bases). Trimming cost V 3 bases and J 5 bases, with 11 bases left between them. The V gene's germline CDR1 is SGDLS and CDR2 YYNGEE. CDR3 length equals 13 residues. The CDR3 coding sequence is TGTGCCAGCAGCGAACCCGGGACAACTGAAGCTTTCTTT. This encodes CASSEPGTTEAFF.

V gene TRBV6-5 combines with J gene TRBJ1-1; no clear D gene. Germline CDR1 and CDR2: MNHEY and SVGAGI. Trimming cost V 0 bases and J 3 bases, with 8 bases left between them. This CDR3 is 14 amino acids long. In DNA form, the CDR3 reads TGTGCCAGCAGTTACTCTTACGGGGACACTGAAGCTTTCTTT. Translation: CASSYSYGDTEAFF.

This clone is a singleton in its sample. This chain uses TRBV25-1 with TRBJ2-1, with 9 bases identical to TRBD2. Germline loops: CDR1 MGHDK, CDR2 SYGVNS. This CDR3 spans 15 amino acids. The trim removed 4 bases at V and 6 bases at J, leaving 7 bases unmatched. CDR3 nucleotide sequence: TGTGCCAGCAGTGCGCGGGCGGGAGGGCCCAATGAGCAGTTCTTC. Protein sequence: CASSARAGGPNEQFF.

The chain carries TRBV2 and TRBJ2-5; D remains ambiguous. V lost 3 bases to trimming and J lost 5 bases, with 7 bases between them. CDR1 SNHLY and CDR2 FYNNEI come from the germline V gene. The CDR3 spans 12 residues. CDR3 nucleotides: TGTGCCAGCAGTGACCAGGCGGAGACCCAGTACTTC. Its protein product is CASSDQAETQYF.

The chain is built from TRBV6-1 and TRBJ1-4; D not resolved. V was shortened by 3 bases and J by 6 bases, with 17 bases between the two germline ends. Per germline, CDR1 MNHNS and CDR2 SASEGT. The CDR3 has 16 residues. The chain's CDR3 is CASSDPQGGAYEKLFF. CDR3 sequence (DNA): TGTGCCAGCAGTGACCCCCAAGGCGGCGCGTATGAAAAACTGTTTTTT.

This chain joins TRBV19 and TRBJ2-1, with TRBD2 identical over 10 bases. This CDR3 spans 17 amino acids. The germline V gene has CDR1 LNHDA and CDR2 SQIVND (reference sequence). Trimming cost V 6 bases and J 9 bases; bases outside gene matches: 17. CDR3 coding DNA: TGTGCCAGTAGGTATAGAGGGACTAGCGATTTTTTCGGTGAGCAGTTCTTC. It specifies CASRYRGTSDFFGEQFF.